This T cell receptor (beta chain) is from a study of T cells in Graves' hyperthyroidism and ophthalmopathy. TCR beta CDR3 region amplification was performed from RNA transcripts. Researchers ran a first-round RT-PCR on the TCR CDR3 using the HTBI primer set. TCRdb independently ran MiXCR on the multiplex PCR reads; one entry per CDR3 protein. The sample lists approximately 600,000 distinct CDR3 sequences; less than 25% were seen once. A NOSPECS grade of at least 4, a Clinical Activity Score of at least 3 and duration under 3 months were recorded in ophthalmopathy patients. Clinical symptoms, serum thyroxine, TRAb, thyroid ultrasound and orbital computed tomography established diagnosis. The sample holds a few counts of this clonotype. Its antigen remains unidentified. Germline-derived CDR1 and CDR2 are SGHTA and FQGNSA. V lost 7 bases to trimming and J lost 1 base, with 14 bases between them. The CDR3 is 15 amino acids.

Study outcomes and limitations: Ophthalmopathy onset followed model prediction by a median approximately 6.2 months. Ophthalmopathy was distinguished from stable hyperthyroidism by 13 V-J signatures.

The receptor was derived from a man between 25 and 39 years old with Graves' ophthalmopathy. What was sequenced was blood. The genes are TRBV7-2 and TRBJ1-5, with D tentatively TRBD1 (6 bases). The CDR3 region has the DNA TGTGCCAGCAACAAACAGGGTGAAAGCAATCAGCCCCAGCATTTT. Amino acid sequence: CASNKQGESNQPQHF.